The 14 T cell receptor beta chains reported below all come from one sample, sequenced in a study of memory CD4+ T cells and cytomegalovirus serostatus. Sequenced by immunoSEQ multiplex PCR; TCRdb stores in-frame clones only, minus some. The table records about 41,000 clones, 75% to 85% of them present only once. Single viable CD3+CD4+CD8-CD45RO+ cells were sorted as the memory CD4+ T cells. The sequencing sample was made of memory CD4+ T cells from blood. The receptors derive from an adult in good health and CMV-seronegative.

This chain connects TRBV7-2 to TRBJ1-2, with no clear D. This CDR3 comprises 15 residues. From germline, CDR1 is SGHTA and CDR2 FQGNSA. Trimming removed 3 bases from V and 5 bases from J, with 16 bases in between. This chain's CDR3 is CASSFDTTYFYGYTF. In nucleotides, the CDR3 is TGTGCCAGCAGCTTTGATACGACTTACTTTTATGGCTACACCTTC.

The rearrangement links TRBV30 to TRBJ2-7; unclear D gene. The germline V and J ends were trimmed by 0 bases and 6 bases, with 12 bases remaining between them. The CDR3 has 13 amino acids. From germline, CDR1 is GTSNPN and CDR2 SVGIG (reference sequence). The CDR3 spells CAWSVRPLAEQYF. The CDR3 region has the DNA TGTGCCTGGAGTGTACGGCCGCTGGCCGAGCAGTACTTC.

The chain recombines TRBV7-9 with TRBJ2-2; D is undetermined. The V end was cut by 3 bases, the J end by 2 bases, with 13 bases between. Germline assignment: CDR1 SEHNR and CDR2 FQNEAQ (reference sequence). The CDR3 totals 16 residues. The DNA of the CDR3 is TGTGCCAGCAGCTTCTCATTTGTCGTTAACACCGGGGAGCTGTTTTTT. Translated, it gives CASSFSFVVNTGELFF.

This chain joins TRBV2 and TRBJ2-5; TRBD1 is a possible D gene (6 bases). This CDR3 has 13 residues. V was cut by 5 bases and J by 5 bases, with 12 bases left in between. CDR1 and CDR2 (germline): SNHLY, FYNNEI. The CDR3 spells CASSRNRDETQYF. DNA of the CDR3: TGTGCCAGCAGTCGCAACAGGGACGAGACCCAGTACTTC.

The chain employs TRBV9 and TRBJ2-4; 7 nucleotides line up with TRBD1. The CDR3 is made up of 18 amino acids. Germline V lookup: CDR1 SGDLS, CDR2 YYNGEE. With V trimmed by 4 bases and J by 6 bases, 19 bases remained unmatched. CDR3 protein: CASSPKITGALRRNIQYF. The CDR3 DNA reads TGTGCCAGCAGCCCGAAGATCACAGGGGCCCTACGGAGAAACATTCAGTACTTC.

The chain couples TRBV10-3 to TRBJ1-2; a possible D gene is TRBD1 (5 bases). CDR1 is ENHRY, CDR2 SYGVKD, per germline. This CDR3 has 14 residues. V was shortened by 10 bases and J by 4 bases, with 19 bases between the two germline ends. The CDR3 sequence is CATRGAGTRYGYTF. The CDR3 DNA reads TGTGCCACCCGAGGGGCGGGTACACGCTATGGCTACACCTTC.

This rearrangement joins TRBV7-9 to TRBJ2-7; 10 positions agree with TRBD1. The length of the CDR3 is 15 residues. Germline V gene sequence: CDR1 SEHNR, CDR2 FQNEAQ (reference sequence). The ends lost 5 bases at V and 5 bases at J; junction bases unmatched: 9. In DNA, the CDR3 is TGTGCCAGCAGCAAAGGGACAGGGGTCCTCCACGAGCAGTACTTC. Translation: CASSKGTGVLHEQYF.

The gene calls are TRBV28 and TRBJ1-1, with D tentatively TRBD1 (5 bases). This CDR3 spans 11 amino acids. Germline values: CDR1 MDHEN, CDR2 SYDVKM. Trimming pared 7 bases from V and 11 bases from J, leaving 14 bases between. CDR3 nucleotide sequence: TGTGCCAGCACCGTGGGGTGGGGGGCTTTCTTT. Amino acids: CASTVGWGAFF.

The rearrangement joins TRBV7-2 to TRBJ1-4, with 7 nucleotides matching TRBD1. This CDR3 has 14 residues. Trimming removed 5 bases from V and 8 bases from J; junction bases left unmatched: 8. Germline values: CDR1 SGHTA, CDR2 FQGNSA. The CDR3 DNA reads as TGTGCCAGCAGCCTGACAGGGCCGGGAGAAAAACTGTTTTTT. Protein: CASSLTGPGEKLFF. Full variable domain (rest looked up from reference TRBV7-2 and TRBJ1-4): GAGVSQSPSNKVTEKGKDVELRCDPISGHTALYWYRQSLGQGLEFLIYFQGNSAPDKSGLPSDRFSAERTGGSVSTLTIQRTQQEDSAVYLCASSLTGPGEKLFFGSGTQLSVL.

The J gene is TRBJ1-6, the V gene TRBV19, with a possible D match to TRBD1 (6 bases). Germline V gene lookup returns CDR1 LNHDA and CDR2 SQIVND (reference sequence). V was pared by 5 bases and J by 9 bases, with 11 bases between. The CDR3 spans 13 residues. The CDR3 sequence is CASSSGVGSPLHF. Here the CDR3 DNA reads TGTGCCAGTAGTTCAGGGGTAGGTTCACCCCTCCACTTT.

As DNA, the CDR3 is TGTGCCAGTAGTACCCATTGGACTAGCGGAAGCACAGATACGCAGTATTTT. It yields the protein CASSTHWTSGSTDTQYF. The chain links TRBV19 to TRBJ2-3, with 10 bases matching TRBD2. CDR1 is LNHDA and CDR2 is SQIVND in the germline V gene (reference sequence). V shed 4 bases, J shed 0 bases, and the junction held 7 bases outside the gene matches. The CDR3 extends over 17 amino acids. Filled out from reference TRBV19 and TRBJ2-3, the complete variable domain reads DGGITQSPKYLFRKEGQNVTLSCEQNLNHDAMYWYRQDPGQGLRLIYYSQIVNDFQKGDIAEGYSVSREKKESFPLTVTSAQKNPTAFYLCASSTHWTSGSTDTQYFGPGTRLTVL.

The CDR3 here is CASSFSGRNTEAFF. As DNA, the CDR3 is TGTGCCAGCAGCTTCTCCGGAAGGAACACTGAAGCTTTCTTT. The chain couples TRBV11-3 to TRBJ1-1; D is undetermined. V dropped 3 bases and J dropped 1 base, with 9 bases sitting between them. Per germline, CDR1 SGHNT and CDR2 YENEEA. The CDR3 totals 14 residues.

The rearrangement uses TRBV5-8 and TRBJ2-2, with D uncertain. CDR1 is SGHTS and CDR2 is YDEGEE in the germline V gene. The germline V and J ends were trimmed by 1 base and 6 bases, with 16 bases remaining between them. The CDR3 runs 16 residues. The chain's CDR3 is CASSLSGRGYPGELFF. The DNA for the CDR3 is TGTGCCAGCAGCTTGTCTGGGCGAGGTTATCCCGGGGAGCTGTTTTTT.

V gene TRBV5-1 combines with J gene TRBJ1-3, with 7 bases matching TRBD1. This CDR3 comprises 17 residues. The germline V gene encodes CDR1 SGHRS and CDR2 YFSETQ. Unmatched junction bases numbered 9, after V lost 3 bases and J lost 0 bases. CDR3 DNA sequence: TGCGCCAGCAGCTCGATGGGACAGACCACCTCTGGAAACACCATATATTTT. Protein sequence: CASSSMGQTTSGNTIYF.